This T cell receptor beta chain was recovered during a study of shared clonotypes between healthy human individuals. The overall study: Each donor had three CD4 naive, three CD4 memory, two CD8 naive and one CD8 memory plate. Study-wide results and limits: Rarefaction revealed incomplete sorted-subset sequencing despite large depth. Clonotypes shared by all four donors outscored non-shared clonotypes in generation probability.

In the case of this clone: The antigen remains unidentified.

Evenly divided among several immunoSEQ plates was the genomic DNA of each subset. Sequenced by immunoSEQ multiplex PCR; TCRdb stores in-frame clones only, minus some. Among approximately 980,000 clones listed, approximately 80% were seen once. The germline V gene encodes CDR1 SEHNR and CDR2 FQNEAQ (reference sequence). Trimming removed 1 base at V and 4 bases at J, with 10 bases between. The CDR3 is 14 amino acids. The sequence was obtained from a man younger than 35 in good health. The sample consisted of memory CD4+ T cells sorted from blood. Subset described: CD45RA-negative fraction. The chain uses TRBV7-9 and TRBJ2-5; no definite D call. The CDR3 sequence: CASSLVSLGETQYF. The CDR3 DNA reads as TGTGCCAGCAGCTTAGTCAGTCTAGGAGAGACCCAGTACTTC.